These T cell receptor beta chains were read from a single sample in a study of cytomegalovirus exposure and HLA in healthy donors. The method was immunoSEQ multiplex PCR; TCRdb's version includes in-frame clones alone and lacks a portion of them. In the table there are tens of thousands of clones, 65% to 90% of which are singletons. Specimen: PBMCs. These TCRs come from a human donor in good health. CDR3s include the opening cysteine and the closing phenylalanine or tryptophan. A D gene is named only where the DNA matches it firmly. For some rows the clone size is stated as once, few or many, or as a class when expanded; others skip it.

CDR3 DNA,CDR3 protein,clone size,J gene,V gene,D gene
TGTGCCAGCAGCTTGACACCCTCCTACGAGCAGTACTTC,CASSLTPSYEQYF,NA,TRBJ2-7,TRBV5-6,NA
TGTGCCTGGAGTGGTTGGACAGGGAACTACGAGCAGTACTTC,CAWSGWTGNYEQYF,NA,TRBJ2-7,TRBV30,TRBD1
TGTGCCAGCACTCCGGGACTAGCCTATAATGAGCAGTTCTTC,CASTPGLAYNEQFF,NA,TRBJ2-1,TRBV28,TRBD2
TGTGCCAGCAGTAAAACTAGCGGTCCCTACGAGCAGTACTTC,CASSKTSGPYEQYF,NA,TRBJ2-7,TRBV6-1,TRBD2
TGTGCCAGCAGCGTTAAGGGCGCAGGGGCAGATACGCAGTATTTT,CASSVKGAGADTQYF,NA,TRBJ2-3,TRBV11-1,NA
TGTGCCACCAGCAGAGATACCATGCCAAGGACAGCCGACAATGAGCAGTTCTTC,CATSRDTMPRTADNEQFF,NA,TRBJ2-1,TRBV15,NA
TGTGCCAGCAGCCAAGCTCAGCGTAATGAAAAACTGTTTTTT,CASSQAQRNEKLFF,NA,TRBJ1-4,TRBV4-2,NA
TGTGCCTGGAGTGTACTAAGTGGCATCTTCTTC,CAWSVLSGIFF,NA,TRBJ2-7,TRBV30,NA
TGCGCCAGCAGCTCGATTAGCGGGGGTTATTCCTACGAGCAGTACTTC,CASSSISGGYSYEQYF,NA,TRBJ2-7,TRBV5-1,TRBD2
TGTGCCAGCAGTTACCGGCCCGTGGGGCTCTACAATGAGCAGTTCTTC,CASSYRPVGLYNEQFF,NA,TRBJ2-1,TRBV6-5,NA
TGTGCCAGCAGCGGACAGGGAGGTGCTAATTCACCCCTCCACTTT,CASSGQGGANSPLHF,NA,TRBJ1-6,TRBV5-4,TRBD1
TGTGCCTGGACCCGTTTCCGGGTTTCGAACACCGGGGAGCTGTTTTTT,CAWTRFRVSNTGELFF,NA,TRBJ2-2,TRBV30,NA
TGTGCCAGCAGCGTAGATATAGGAGAGTTCAGGACCCAGTACTTC,CASSVDIGEFRTQYF,NA,TRBJ2-5,TRBV9,NA
TGTGCCAGCAGACGGACTTTTCTGAACACTGAAGCTTTCTTT,CASRRTFLNTEAFF,NA,TRBJ1-1,TRBV2,NA
TGTGCCAGCAGCTTGGCCGGGGGATTCTACACCTTC,CASSLAGGFYTF,once,TRBJ1-2,TRBV5-5,NA
TGCGCCAGCAGCCCGGGACAGGGGGCTTTCAATGAGCAGTTCTTC,CASSPGQGAFNEQFF,NA,TRBJ2-1,TRBV5-1,TRBD1
TGTGCCACCAGCAGAGAGTCAGGGCGCAGGACCGAGCAGTACTTC,CATSRESGRRTEQYF,NA,TRBJ2-7,TRBV15,NA
TGTGCCAGCAGCCGCATAATGGGCGAGACCCAGTACTTC,CASSRIMGETQYF,NA,TRBJ2-5,TRBV7-9,NA
TGTGCCAGCAGTGAAGGGACAGGGGCAGGAAACACTGAAGCTTTCTTT,CASSEGTGAGNTEAFF,NA,TRBJ1-1,TRBV6-1,TRBD1
TGTGCCAGCAGCTTCAGACAGGGGGATCAGCCCCAGCATTTT,CASSFRQGDQPQHF,once,TRBJ1-5,TRBV5-8,TRBD1
TGTGCCCGAAGTGGACAGGGATCTGAAAAACTGTTTTTT,CARSGQGSEKLFF,NA,TRBJ1-4,TRBV2,TRBD1
TGCGCCAGCCTTCTTCGGGGCTACGAGCAGTACTTC,CASLLRGYEQYF,NA,TRBJ2-7,TRBV10-2,NA
TGTGCCAGCAGCCGGGTAGGAAAGACCCAGTACTTC,CASSRVGKTQYF,NA,TRBJ2-5,TRBV7-2,NA
TGTGCCAGCAGCGTAGGGACTAGCGGGAGGATTGAGACCCAGTACTTC,CASSVGTSGRIETQYF,NA,TRBJ2-5,TRBV9,TRBD2
TGTGCCTGGGCGGACAGGAATCCCTACAATGAGCAGTTCTTC,CAWADRNPYNEQFF,once,TRBJ2-1,TRBV30,TRBD1
TGTGCCAGCAGTCCCACGAACACCGGGGAGCTGTTTTTT,CASSPTNTGELFF,NA,TRBJ2-2,TRBV6-4,NA
TGTGCCAGCAGCTTAGCGGGGCACGGGACGCAGTATTTT,CASSLAGHGTQYF,NA,TRBJ2-3,TRBV7-3,NA
TGTGCCAGCCGAGCTGGGACAGGGGGCCCAATGGACGAGCAGTACTTC,CASRAGTGGPMDEQYF,NA,TRBJ2-7,TRBV28,TRBD1
TGCGCCAGCAGCTTGAGGCCAGGGGTAGCGGGACGAGGCGCCTACGAGCAGTACTTC,CASSLRPGVAGRGAYEQYF,NA,TRBJ2-7,TRBV5-1,TRBD2
TGTGCCAGTAGTATAGTAGGGGGCGTATCGGTGGTGGAGACCCAGTACTTC,CASSIVGGVSVVETQYF,few,TRBJ2-5,TRBV19,TRBD1
TGTGCCAGCAGCCAAAGACAGGGGGCTGAAGAGACCCAGTACTTC,CASSQRQGAEETQYF,NA,TRBJ2-5,TRBV14,TRBD1
TGTGCCAGCAGTGTAAGGGGATTTGGTGAGCAGTTCTTC,CASSVRGFGEQFF,NA,TRBJ2-1,TRBV2,NA
TGTGCCATCAGTGAAGGACTAGCGGGAGCCACAGATACGCAGTATTTT,CAISEGLAGATDTQYF,few,TRBJ2-3,TRBV10-3,TRBD2
TGTGCCAGCAGTTACGATCAGGGGAGTGAAAAACTGTTTTTT,CASSYDQGSEKLFF,NA,TRBJ1-4,TRBV6-5,NA
TGTGCCAGCAATACACAGGGCTACGAGCAGTACTTC,CASNTQGYEQYF,NA,TRBJ2-7,TRBV2,NA
TGCGCCAGCAGCTTGCTAGCGGGGAGTACAGATACGCAGTATTTT,CASSLLAGSTDTQYF,NA,TRBJ2-3,TRBV5-1,TRBD2
TGTGCCAGCAGCCGCGACTATGATGAGCAGTTCTTC,CASSRDYDEQFF,NA,TRBJ2-1,TRBV6-5,NA
TGTGCCAGCAGCCAACAACTATCCCCCAATCAGCCCCAGCATTTT,CASSQQLSPNQPQHF,few,TRBJ1-5,TRBV6-1,NA
TGTGCCAGCAGCCCCCTTGGGGCGGGGGAGACAGATACGCAGTATTTT,CASSPLGAGETDTQYF,NA,TRBJ2-3,TRBV7-9,TRBD2
TGTGCCTGGAACCCCGACAGGGGATCCTACGAGCAGTACTTC,CAWNPDRGSYEQYF,NA,TRBJ2-7,TRBV30,TRBD1
TGTGCCAGTAGTCGGACAAACTCTGGAAACACCATATATTTT,CASSRTNSGNTIYF,once,TRBJ1-3,TRBV19,NA
TGCAGCGTTCTAGTGGGGGGACAGGCTAACTATGGCTACACCTTC,CSVLVGGQANYGYTF,NA,TRBJ1-2,TRBV29-1,TRBD1